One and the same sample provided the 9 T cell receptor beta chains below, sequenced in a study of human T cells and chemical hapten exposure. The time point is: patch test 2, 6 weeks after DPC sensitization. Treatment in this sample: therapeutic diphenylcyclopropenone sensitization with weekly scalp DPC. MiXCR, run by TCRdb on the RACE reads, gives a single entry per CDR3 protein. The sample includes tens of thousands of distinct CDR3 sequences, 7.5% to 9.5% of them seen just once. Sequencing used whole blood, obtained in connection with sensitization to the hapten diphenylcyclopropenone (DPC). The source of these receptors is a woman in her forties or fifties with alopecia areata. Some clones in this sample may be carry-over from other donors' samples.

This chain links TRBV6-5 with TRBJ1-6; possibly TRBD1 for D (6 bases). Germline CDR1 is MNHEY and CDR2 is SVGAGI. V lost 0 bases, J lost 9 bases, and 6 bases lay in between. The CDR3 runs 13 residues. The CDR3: CASSYSRGSPLHF. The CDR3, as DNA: TGTGCCAGCAGTTACTCCAGGGGTTCACCCCTCCACTTT.

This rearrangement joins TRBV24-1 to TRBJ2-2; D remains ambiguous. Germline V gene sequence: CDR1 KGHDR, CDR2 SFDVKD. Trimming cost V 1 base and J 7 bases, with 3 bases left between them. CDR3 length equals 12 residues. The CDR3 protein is CATSDLVGELFF. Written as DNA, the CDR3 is TGTGCCACCAGTGATTTAGTCGGGGAGCTGTTTTTT.

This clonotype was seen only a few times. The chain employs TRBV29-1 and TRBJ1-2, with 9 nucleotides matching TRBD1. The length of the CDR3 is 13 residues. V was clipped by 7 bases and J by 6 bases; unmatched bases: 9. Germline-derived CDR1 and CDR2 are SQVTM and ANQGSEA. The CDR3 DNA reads TGCAGCGCCCCGGGACAGGGTATCGATGGCTACACCTTC. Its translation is CSAPGQGIDGYTF.

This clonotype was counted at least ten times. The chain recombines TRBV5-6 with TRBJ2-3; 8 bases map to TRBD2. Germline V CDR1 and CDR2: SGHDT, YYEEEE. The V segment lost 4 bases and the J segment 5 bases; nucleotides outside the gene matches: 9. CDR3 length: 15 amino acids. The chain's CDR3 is CASSQGLGHGDTQYF. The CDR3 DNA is TGTGCCAGCAGCCAGGGACTAGGGCATGGAGATACGCAGTATTTT.

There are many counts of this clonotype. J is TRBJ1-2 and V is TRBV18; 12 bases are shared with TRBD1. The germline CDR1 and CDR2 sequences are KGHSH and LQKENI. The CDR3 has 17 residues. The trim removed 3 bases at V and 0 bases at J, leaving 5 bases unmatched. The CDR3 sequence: CASSPGTGGAANYGYTF. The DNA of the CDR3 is TGTGCCAGCTCACCCGGGACAGGGGGCGCCGCTAACTATGGCTACACCTTC.

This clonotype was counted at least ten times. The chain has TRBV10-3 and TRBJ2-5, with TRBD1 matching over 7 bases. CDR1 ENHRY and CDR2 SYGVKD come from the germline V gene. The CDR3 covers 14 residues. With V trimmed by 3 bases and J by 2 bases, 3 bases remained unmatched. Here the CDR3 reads CAISDWTGQETQYF. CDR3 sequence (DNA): TGTGCCATCAGTGATTGGACAGGACAAGAGACCCAGTACTTC.

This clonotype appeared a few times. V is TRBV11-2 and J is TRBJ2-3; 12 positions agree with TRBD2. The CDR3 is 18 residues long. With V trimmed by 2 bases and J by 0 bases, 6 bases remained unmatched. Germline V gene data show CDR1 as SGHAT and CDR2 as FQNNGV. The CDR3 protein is CASSLILAGGSSTDTQYF. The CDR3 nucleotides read TGTGCCAGCAGCTTAATCCTAGCGGGAGGGAGTAGCACAGATACGCAGTATTTT.

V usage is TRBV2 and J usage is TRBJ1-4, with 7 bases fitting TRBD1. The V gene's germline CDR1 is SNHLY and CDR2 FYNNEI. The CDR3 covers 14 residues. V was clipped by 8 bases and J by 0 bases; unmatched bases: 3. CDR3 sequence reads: CASRDSATNEKLFF. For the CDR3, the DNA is TGTGCCAGCCGGGACAGTGCAACTAATGAAAAACTGTTTTTT. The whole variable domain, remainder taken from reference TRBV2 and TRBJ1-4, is EPEVTQTPSHQVTQMGQEVILRCVPISNHLYFYWYRQILGQKVEFLVSFYNNEISEKSEIFDDQFSVERPDGSNFTLKIRSTKLEDSAMYFCASRDSATNEKLFFGSGTQLSVL.

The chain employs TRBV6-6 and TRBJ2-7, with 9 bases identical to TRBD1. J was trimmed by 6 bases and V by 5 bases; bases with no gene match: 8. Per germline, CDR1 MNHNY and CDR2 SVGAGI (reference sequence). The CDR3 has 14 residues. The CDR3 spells CASSPTGQGSEQYF. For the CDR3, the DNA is TGTGCCAGCAGTCCCACGGGACAGGGATCCGAGCAGTACTTC.